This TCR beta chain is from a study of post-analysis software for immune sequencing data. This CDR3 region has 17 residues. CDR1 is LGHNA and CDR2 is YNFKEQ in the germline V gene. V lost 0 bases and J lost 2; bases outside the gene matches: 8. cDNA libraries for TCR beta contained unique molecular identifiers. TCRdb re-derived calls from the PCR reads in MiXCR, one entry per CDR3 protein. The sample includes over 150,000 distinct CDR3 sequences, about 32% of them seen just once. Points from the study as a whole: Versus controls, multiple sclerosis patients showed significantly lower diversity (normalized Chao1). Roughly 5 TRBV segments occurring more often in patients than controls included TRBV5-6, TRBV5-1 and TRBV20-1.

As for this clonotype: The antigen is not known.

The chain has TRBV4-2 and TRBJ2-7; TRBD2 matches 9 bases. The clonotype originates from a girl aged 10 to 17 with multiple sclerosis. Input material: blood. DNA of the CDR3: TGTGCCAGCAGCCAAGATTTTCTGGCTAGCGGGACCTACGAGCAGTACTTC. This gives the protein CASSQDFLASGTYEQYF.